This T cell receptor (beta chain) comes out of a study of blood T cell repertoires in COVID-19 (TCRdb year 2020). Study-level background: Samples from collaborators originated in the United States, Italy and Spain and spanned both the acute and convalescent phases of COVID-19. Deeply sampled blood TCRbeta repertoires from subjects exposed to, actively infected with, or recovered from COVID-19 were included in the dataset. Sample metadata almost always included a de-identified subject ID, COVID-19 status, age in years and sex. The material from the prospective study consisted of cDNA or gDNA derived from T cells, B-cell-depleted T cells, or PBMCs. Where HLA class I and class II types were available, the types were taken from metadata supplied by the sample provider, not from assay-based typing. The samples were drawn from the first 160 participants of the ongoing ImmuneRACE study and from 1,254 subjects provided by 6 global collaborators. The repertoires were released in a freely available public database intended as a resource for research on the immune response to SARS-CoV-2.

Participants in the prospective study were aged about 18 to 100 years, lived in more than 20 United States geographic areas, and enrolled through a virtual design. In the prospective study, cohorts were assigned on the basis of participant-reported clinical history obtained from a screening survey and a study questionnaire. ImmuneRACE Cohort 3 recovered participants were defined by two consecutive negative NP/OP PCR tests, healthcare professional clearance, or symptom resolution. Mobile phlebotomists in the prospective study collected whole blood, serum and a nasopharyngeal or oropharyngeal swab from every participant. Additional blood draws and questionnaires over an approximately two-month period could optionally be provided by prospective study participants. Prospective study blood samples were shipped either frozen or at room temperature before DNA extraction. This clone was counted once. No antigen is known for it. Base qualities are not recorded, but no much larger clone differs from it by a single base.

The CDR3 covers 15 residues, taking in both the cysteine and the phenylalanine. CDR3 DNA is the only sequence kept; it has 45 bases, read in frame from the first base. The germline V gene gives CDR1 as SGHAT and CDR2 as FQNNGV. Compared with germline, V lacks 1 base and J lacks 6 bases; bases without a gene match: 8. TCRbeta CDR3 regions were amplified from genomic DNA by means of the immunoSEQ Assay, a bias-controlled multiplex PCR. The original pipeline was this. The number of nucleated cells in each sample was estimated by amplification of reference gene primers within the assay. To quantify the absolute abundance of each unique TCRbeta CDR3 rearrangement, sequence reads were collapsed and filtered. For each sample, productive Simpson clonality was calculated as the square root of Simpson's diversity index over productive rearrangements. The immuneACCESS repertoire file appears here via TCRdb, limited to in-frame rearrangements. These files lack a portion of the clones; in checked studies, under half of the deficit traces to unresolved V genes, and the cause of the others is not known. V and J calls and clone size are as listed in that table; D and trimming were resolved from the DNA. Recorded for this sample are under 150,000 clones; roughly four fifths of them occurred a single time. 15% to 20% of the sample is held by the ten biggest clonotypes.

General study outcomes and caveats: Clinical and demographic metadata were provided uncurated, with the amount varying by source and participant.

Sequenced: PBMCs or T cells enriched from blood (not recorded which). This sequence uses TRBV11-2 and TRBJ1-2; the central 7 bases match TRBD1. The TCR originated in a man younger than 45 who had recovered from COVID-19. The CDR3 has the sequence CASSLALVGGDGYTF. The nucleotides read TGTGCCAGCAGCTTAGCGTTAGTAGGGGGCGATGGCTACACCTTC.